This T cell receptor (beta chain) was captured in a study of cytomegalovirus exposure and HLA in healthy donors. Study findings and constraints: There were reportedly fewer N-insertions in an Asian-associated ancestry cluster than the approximately 630-donor mean, in a later analysis.

Both 60 Vbeta primers and 13 Jbeta primers went into the PCR. The table came from immunoSEQ multiplex PCR; TCRdb's copy has only in-frame clones and leaves some out. Of around 190,000 clones in the sample, approximately 80% were seen once. Points on this clone: Its target is unknown.

There are 14 residues in the CDR3. Sequenced input: PBMCs. The chain carries TRBV21-1 and TRBJ1-1. TRBV21-1 is designated a pseudogene. This receptor was taken from a woman aged 30 to 39 in good health and CMV-seropositive. The CDR3 DNA is TGTGCCAGCAGCAAAAGGGGAGGGGACACTGAAGCTTTCTTT. Translating gives CASSKRGGDTEAFF.